The next 7 T cell receptor beta chains were all read from a single sample in a study of control samples from healthy donors and cancer patients. This table comes from immunoSEQ multiplex PCR, and its TCRdb copy is limited to in-frame clones, with some not included. The top ten clones hold more than 1.5% of a sample with some 130,000 clones, about 92% of them seen once. Material for sequencing was PBMCs. All receptors come from a middle-aged man with head and neck cancer.

The V gene is TRBV18, the J gene TRBJ1-4; D not certain. The CDR3 runs to 16 residues. CDR1 and CDR2 (germline): KGHSH, LQKENI. V was clipped by 4 bases and J by 6 bases, with 18 bases between them. CDR3 DNA sequence: TGTGCCAGCTCACTGGACCTGTCGGGAACGGATGAAAAACTGTTTTTT. It specifies CASSLDLSGTDEKLFF.

The rearrangement joins TRBV7-3 to TRBJ2-1; perhaps TRBD2 as D (6 bases). The CDR3 loop spans 15 amino acids. Germline lookup yields CDR1 SGHTA and CDR2 FQGTGA. The V end lost 2 bases, the J end lost 3 bases, and 11 bases lay between the germline ends. The chain's CDR3 is CASSLGTGNYNEQFF. For the CDR3, the DNA is TGTGCCAGCAGCTTAGGGACTGGGAACTACAATGAGCAGTTCTTC.

This chain links TRBV29-1 with TRBJ1-5, with 7 bases that match TRBD1. The ends lost 6 bases at V and 5 bases at J; junction bases unmatched: 4. CDR3 length equals 12 residues. The germline V gene encodes CDR1 SQVTM and CDR2 ANQGSEA. CDR3 residues: CSVGQSDQPQHF. DNA for the CDR3: TGCAGCGTGGGACAGTCGGATCAGCCCCAGCATTTT. The full variable domain, completed using reference TRBV29-1 and TRBJ1-5, is SAVISQKPSRDICQRGTSLTIQCQVDSQVTMMFWYRQQPGQSLTLIATANQGSEATYESGFVIDKFPISRPNLTFSTLTVSNMSPEDSSIYLCSVGQSDQPQHFGDGTRLSIL.

The CDR3 loop is CASREAGLNYGYTF. The CDR3 coding sequence is TGTGCCAGTAGGGAAGCCGGGCTTAACTATGGCTACACCTTC. V and J are TRBV19 and TRBJ1-2; D remains ambiguous. Per germline, CDR1 LNHDA and CDR2 SQIVND (reference sequence). There are 14 residues in the CDR3. Trimming shortened V by 6 bases and J by 1 base, and 12 bases separated the two germline ends. The full variable domain, completed using reference TRBV19 and TRBJ1-2, is DGGITQSPKYLFRKEGQNVTLSCEQNLNHDAMYWYRQDPGQGLRLIYYSQIVNDFQKGDIAEGYSVSREKKESFPLTVTSAQKNPTAFYLCASREAGLNYGYTFGSGTRLTVV.

CDR3 sequence: CASQTELNQPQHF. In DNA, the CDR3 is TGTGCCAGTCAGACAGAACTTAATCAGCCCCAGCATTTT. The chain joins TRBV6-5 to TRBJ1-5, with D possibly being TRBD1 (5 bases). This CDR3 comprises 13 residues. The V end was cut by 9 bases, the J end by 4 bases, with 13 bases between. Germline lookup yields CDR1 MNHEY and CDR2 SVGAGI.

This clone is a singleton in its sample. The V call is TRBV30, the J call TRBJ1-6; possibly TRBD1 for D (5 bases). The CDR3 extends over 15 amino acids. V was shortened by 4 bases and J by 0 bases, with 10 bases between the two germline ends. CDR1 and CDR2 (germline): GTSNPN, SVGIG (reference sequence). The CDR3 sequence is CAWKARASYNSPLHF. The CDR3 nucleotides are TGTGCCTGGAAGGCCAGGGCCTCCTATAATTCACCCCTCCACTTT.

The V gene is TRBV18, the J gene TRBJ1-2; 8 bases map to TRBD1. CDR1 and CDR2 (germline): KGHSH, LQKENI. CDR3 length equals 15 residues. V was clipped by 3 bases and J by 3 bases; unmatched bases: 6. Written as DNA, the CDR3 is TGTGCCAGCTCACCCTATCTACAGGGGGACTATGGCTACACCTTC. Its protein product is CASSPYLQGDYGYTF.